This TCR beta chain was documented in a study of T cell responses to AZD1222 COVID-19 vaccine. Looking at the study overall: Second-dose intervals near 4 or 12 weeks were combined.

The CDR3 runs to 14 residues. V lost 7 bases to trimming and J lost 2 bases, with 14 bases between them. Germline loops: CDR1 SGHTA, CDR2 FQGNSA. Generated by immunoSEQ multiplex PCR, the TCRdb table keeps only in-frame clones and is missing some. This table has fewer than 250,000 clones, about 92% appearing once. The input for sequencing was peripheral blood, taken on day 0 of AZD1222 vaccination. This TCR was sampled from an adult in good health. This chain uses TRBV7-2 with TRBJ1-1; weak D call: TRBD1 (5 bases). CDR3 protein: CASTPAGLNTEAFF. CDR3 bases: TGTGCCAGCACCCCAGCAGGGTTAAACACTGAAGCTTTCTTT.